The clone carrying this TCR beta chain came up a few times. Germline V CDR1 and CDR2: LNHDA, SQIVND (reference sequence). The ends lost 7 bases at V and 4 bases at J; junction bases unmatched: 7. The CDR3 is 14 residues long. This record belongs to a study of blood T cell repertoires in COVID-19. In the authors' workflow: Amplification of reference gene primers was used by the study to estimate nucleated cell counts. Produced via immunoSEQ multiplex PCR; TCRdb's table is partial and in-frame only. Clonal size and the V and J genes are those of that table, whereas D and trimming came from the DNA. Of fewer than 300,000 clones in the sample, 80% to 90% were seen once.

Sequencing was done on a sample of PBMCs or T cells enriched from blood (not recorded which). This rearrangement joins TRBV19 to TRBJ2-1, with 7 bases that match TRBD1. The source of this sequence is a man between 18 and 29 years old who had recovered from COVID-19. Written as DNA, the CDR3 is TGTGCCAGTAACTTAGGGACAGCTTACAATGAGCAGTTCTTC. It is translated as CASNLGTAYNEQFF.